Shown below are 17 T cell receptor beta chains from a single sample sequenced in a study of human T cells and chemical hapten exposure. Time point noted: pre-sensitization, week 0. Indicated treatment: therapeutic diphenylcyclopropenone sensitization with weekly scalp DPC. Each CDR3 protein gets one entry after TCRdb re-called the RACE reads with MiXCR. The sample lists about 120,000 distinct CDR3 sequences, roughly 14% occurring once. The starting material was whole blood, obtained in connection with sensitization to the hapten diphenylcyclopropenone (DPC). Every receptor here comes from a woman between 18 and 29 years old with alopecia areata. Some clones in this sample may be carry-over from other donors' samples.

The J gene is TRBJ1-2, the V gene TRBV30; weak D call: TRBD1 (5 bases). Trimming left V 4 bases short and J 2 bases short, with 17 bases between. From germline, CDR1 is GTSNPN and CDR2 SVGIG (reference sequence). This CDR3 has 15 residues. CDR3 residues: CAWTPDSRPNYGYTF. The CDR3 DNA is TGTGCCTGGACCCCTGACAGTAGACCGAACTATGGCTACACCTTC.

The chain has TRBV6-2 or TRBV6-3 and TRBJ1-1; no firm D call. CDR1 and CDR2 (germline): MNHEY, SVGEGT. This CDR3 has 12 amino acids. The V gene lost 4 bases and the J gene lost 1 base, with 4 bases spanning the gap. The CDR3 protein is CASSWQNTEAFF. The CDR3 region has the DNA TGTGCCAGCAGTTGGCAGAACACTGAAGCTTTCTTT.

The genes are TRBV29-1 and TRBJ2-7, with TRBD1 matching over 10 bases. CDR1 is SQVTM, CDR2 ANQGSEA, per germline. J was trimmed by 9 bases and V by 6 bases; bases with no gene match: 8. The CDR3 contains 12 residues. This CDR3 is CSVGTGDRWQYF. The DNA for the CDR3 is TGCAGCGTCGGGACAGGGGATAGATGGCAGTACTTC.

This clonotype appeared many times. The J gene is TRBJ1-1, the V gene TRBV7-6, with D uncertain. V dropped 5 bases and J dropped 4 bases, with 14 bases sitting between them. The CDR3 contains 14 residues. In germline, CDR1 is SGHVS, CDR2 FNYEAQ. The CDR3 here is CASSPSPGSTEAFF. CDR3 sequence (DNA): TGTGCCAGCAGCCCGTCCCCTGGGAGCACTGAAGCTTTCTTT.

The chain uses TRBV4-3 and TRBJ2-2, with 7 bases aligning to TRBD1. Unmatched junction bases numbered 13, after V lost 4 bases and J lost 2 bases. Germline CDR1 is LGHNA and CDR2 is YSLEER. This CDR3 comprises 18 residues. This chain's CDR3 is CASSPPPLGTANTGELFF. CDR3 coding DNA: TGCGCCAGCAGCCCTCCCCCCCTAGGGACAGCTAACACCGGGGAGCTGTTTTTT.

V gene TRBV5-1 combines with J gene TRBJ2-5; 14 nucleotides agree with TRBD2. V lost 4 bases to trimming and J lost 5 bases; unmatched junction nucleotides: 7. Germline loops: CDR1 SGHRS, CDR2 YFSETQ. CDR3 size: 16 residues. The CDR3 DNA sequence: TGCGCCAGCAGCATCGGACTAGCGGGGGGTTTGGAGACCCAGTACTTC. Its translation is CASSIGLAGGLETQYF.

The sample holds a few counts of this clonotype. The chain joins TRBV4-2 to TRBJ1-2; TRBD1 might be the D (6 bases). In germline, CDR1 is LGHNA, CDR2 YNFKEQ. The CDR3 is 16 residues long. V lost 0 bases to trimming and J lost 3 bases, with 14 bases between them. Written as DNA, the CDR3 is TGTGCCAGCAGCCAAGAAGCAGGAGACAGGCACTATGGCTACACCTTC. The encoded protein is CASSQEAGDRHYGYTF.

This clonotype was picked up many times. The chain is built from TRBV12-3 or TRBV12-4 and TRBJ2-2; TRBD2 agrees at 11 bases. J lost 4 bases, V lost 6 bases, and 4 bases had no gene match. The CDR3 runs to 15 residues. Here the CDR3 reads CASRSGTSGTGELFF. In DNA form, the CDR3 reads TGTGCCAGCAGATCCGGGACTAGCGGCACCGGGGAGCTGTTTTTT.

There are a few counts of this clonotype. The J gene is TRBJ2-1, the V gene TRBV29-1, with 9 bases identical to TRBD1. The ends lost 6 bases at V and 7 bases at J; junction bases unmatched: 10. CDR3 length equals 14 residues. Per germline, CDR1 SQVTM and CDR2 ANQGSEA. DNA of the CDR3: TGCAGCGTCGTTACAGGGGGCGCAAGGAATGAGCAGTTCTTC. This translates into CSVVTGGARNEQFF.

The chain joins TRBV4-3 to TRBJ2-7; 8 nucleotides align to TRBD1. The CDR3 contains 15 residues. CDR1 and CDR2 (germline): LGHNA, YSLEER. The junction had 7 bases not matched to a gene; V was cut back by 4 bases and J by 2 bases. As DNA, the CDR3 is TGCGCCAGCAGCCCAATGACAGGGGAAACCTACGAGCAGTACTTC. Its protein is CASSPMTGETYEQYF.

This clonotype was picked up a small number of times. V and J are TRBV9 and TRBJ2-3; no firm D call. CDR3 length: 14 amino acids. V was pared by 0 bases and J by 2 bases, with 7 bases between. Germline CDR1 and CDR2: SGDLS and YYNGEE. In nucleotides, the CDR3 is TGTGCCAGCAGCGTAGCCCCACACACAGATACGCAGTATTTT. Its translation: CASSVAPHTDTQYF.

In this sample, this clonotype turned up a few times. The CDR3 bases are TGTGCCAGCGCGTCCCCTGGGGGGCAAGAGACCCAGTACTTC. Protein sequence: CASASPGGQETQYF. The chain is built from TRBV6-5 and TRBJ2-5; D possibly corresponds to TRBD2 (6 bases). Germline assignment: CDR1 MNHEY and CDR2 SVGAGI. Trimming removed 8 bases at V and 2 bases at J, with 15 bases between. The CDR3 totals 14 residues.

The V gene is TRBV5-1, the J gene TRBJ1-4, with D unclear. Germline V gene sequence: CDR1 SGHRS, CDR2 YFSETQ. V was cut by 4 bases and J by 0 bases, with 7 bases left in between. The CDR3 has 14 amino acids. CDR3 residues: CASSPGSTNEKLFF. The CDR3 nucleotides are TGCGCCAGCAGCCCCGGATCAACTAATGAAAAACTGTTTTTT.

This clonotype was seen repeatedly, ten times or more. The rearrangement joins TRBV12-3 or TRBV12-4 to TRBJ1-5; D may be TRBD1 (6 bases). The CDR3 runs 14 residues. Trimming took 2 bases from V and 4 from J, leaving 9 bases between them. The CDR3, as DNA: TGTGCCAGCAGTTTAACAGGGCCTAATCAGCCCCAGCATTTT. Residues: CASSLTGPNQPQHF.

This clonotype occurred a few times. The chain couples TRBV7-9 to TRBJ1-4; 9 bases line up with TRBD1. The J segment lost 3 bases and the V segment lost 5 bases, leaving 10 bases of the junction unmatched. This CDR3 is 17 amino acids long. CDR1 SEHNR and CDR2 FQNEAQ come from the germline V gene (reference sequence). This CDR3 is CASSRRTGESANEKLFF. CDR3 DNA sequence: TGTGCCAGCAGCCGCCGGACAGGGGAGTCGGCTAATGAAAAACTGTTTTTT.

This clonotype was observed at least ten times. The chain carries TRBV9 and TRBJ1-1, with D unclear. In germline, CDR1 is SGDLS, CDR2 YYNGEE. V gave up 3 bases and J gave up 1 base, with 4 bases separating them. The CDR3 extends over 12 amino acids. The CDR3 protein is CASSGWNTEAFF. The CDR3 coding sequence is TGTGCCAGCAGCGGCTGGAACACTGAAGCTTTCTTT.

This clonotype was picked up a small number of times. The V gene is TRBV24-1, the J gene TRBJ1-6, with D unresolved. Germline-derived CDR1 and CDR2 are KGHDR and SFDVKD. The CDR3 is 13 residues long. V shed 12 bases and J shed 6 bases, with 14 bases lying between them. CDR3 coding DNA: TGTGCCGCCCGAGCAGGCCCTAATTCACCCCTCCACTTT. It translates to CAARAGPNSPLHF.